One sample yielded the 8 T cell receptor beta chains listed below, sequenced in a study of beta chain features in type 1 diabetes. Of the isolated RNA, all was reverse transcribed, and so the sequenced material was expressed TCRB transcripts. The table came from immunoSEQ multiplex PCR; TCRdb's copy has only in-frame clones and leaves some out. The sample shows over 500,000 clones, about 16% of them seen only once. Sequences were obtained from naive CD4+ T cells from blood. The receptor source for this set is a man younger than 35 in good health.

The chain carries TRBV18 and TRBJ1-2; 8 bases align to TRBD1. Germline CDR1 and CDR2: KGHSH and LQKENI. With V trimmed by 5 bases and J by 5 bases, 7 bases remained unmatched. The CDR3 loop spans 14 amino acids. Written as DNA, the CDR3 is TGTGCCAGCTCAGTCGGACAGGGATATTATGGCTACACCTTC. It encodes CASSVGQGYYGYTF.

The V gene is TRBV9, the J gene TRBJ2-7; a weak D match, TRBD1 (6 bases). This CDR3 spans 15 amino acids. The germline gives CDR1 SGDLS, CDR2 YYNGEE. Trimming left V 1 base short and J 1 base short, with 12 bases between. CDR3 residues: CASSVTGSRSYEQYF. The CDR3 region has the DNA TGTGCCAGCAGCGTAACAGGGTCTAGGTCCTACGAGCAGTACTTC. The entire variable domain, with the rest obtained from reference TRBV9 and TRBJ2-7, is as follows: DSGVTQTPKHLITATGQRVTLRCSPRSGDLSVYWYQQSLDQGLQFLIQYYNGEERAKGNILERFSAQQFPDLHSELNLSSLELGDSALYFCASSVTGSRSYEQYFGPGTRLTVT.

The J gene is TRBJ2-1, the V gene TRBV7-9; 7 bases agree with TRBD1. Germline V gene lookup returns CDR1 SEHNR and CDR2 FQNEAQ (reference sequence). V lost 5 bases and J lost 10; bases outside the gene matches: 11. The CDR3 runs 14 residues. Here the CDR3 reads CASSRTGGGGEQFF. CDR3 nucleotides: TGTGCCAGCAGCCGGACAGGCGGAGGCGGCGAGCAGTTCTTC.

This clone was counted between two and nine times. The genes are TRBV2 and TRBJ1-1, with 7 nucleotides matching TRBD1. The germline gives CDR1 SNHLY, CDR2 FYNNEI. J was trimmed by 2 bases and V by 4 bases; bases with no gene match: 1. The CDR3 consists of 13 residues. The chain's CDR3 is CASSGDSNTEAFF. The DNA for the CDR3 is TGTGCCAGCAGTGGGGACAGCAACACTGAAGCTTTCTTT.

V usage is TRBV6-5 and J usage is TRBJ2-7; D gene unclear. With 0 bases removed from V and 5 bases from J, the gap between germline ends came to 5 bases. In germline, CDR1 is MNHEY, CDR2 SVGAGI. The CDR3 is made up of 12 amino acids. The CDR3 DNA is TGTGCCAGCAGTTACTCAAAAGACGAGCAGTACTTC. As protein: CASSYSKDEQYF.

This clone has only a few counts. This chain connects TRBV7-9 to TRBJ2-3, with D perhaps TRBD1 (5 bases). V lost 6 bases and J 0 bases, leaving 16 bases between the germline ends. The CDR3 covers 16 residues. Looked up from germline, CDR1 is SEHNR and CDR2 is FQNEAQ (reference sequence). CDR3 sequence: CASSSRGRSSTDTQYF. The CDR3 DNA reads TGTGCCAGCAGTTCTAGGGGAAGATCTAGCACAGATACGCAGTATTTT.

J is TRBJ1-5 and V is TRBV29-1, with D tentatively TRBD1 (6 bases). The ends were cut back, 2 bases at V and 2 bases at J, with 13 bases in the middle. This CDR3 is built from 15 residues. Germline V CDR1 and CDR2: SQVTM, ANQGSEA. CDR3 sequence (DNA): TGCAGCGTTGAATGGGGGGGCTACGGCAATCAGCCCCAGCATTTT. Translating gives CSVEWGGYGNQPQHF.

This chain links TRBV19 with TRBJ1-5; 8 nucleotides match TRBD1. CDR3 length: 15 amino acids. The germline V gene encodes CDR1 LNHDA and CDR2 SQIVND (reference sequence). V lost 4 bases to trimming and J lost 4 bases; unmatched junction nucleotides: 6. The CDR3 coding sequence is TGTGCCAGTAGTAACGCAGGACAGGGAAATCAGCCCCAGCATTTT. This codes for CASSNAGQGNQPQHF. Full variable domain (missing parts from reference TRBV19 and TRBJ1-5): DGGITQSPKYLFRKEGQNVTLSCEQNLNHDAMYWYRQDPGQGLRLIYYSQIVNDFQKGDIAEGYSVSREKKESFPLTVTSAQKNPTAFYLCASSNAGQGNQPQHFGDGTRLSIL.